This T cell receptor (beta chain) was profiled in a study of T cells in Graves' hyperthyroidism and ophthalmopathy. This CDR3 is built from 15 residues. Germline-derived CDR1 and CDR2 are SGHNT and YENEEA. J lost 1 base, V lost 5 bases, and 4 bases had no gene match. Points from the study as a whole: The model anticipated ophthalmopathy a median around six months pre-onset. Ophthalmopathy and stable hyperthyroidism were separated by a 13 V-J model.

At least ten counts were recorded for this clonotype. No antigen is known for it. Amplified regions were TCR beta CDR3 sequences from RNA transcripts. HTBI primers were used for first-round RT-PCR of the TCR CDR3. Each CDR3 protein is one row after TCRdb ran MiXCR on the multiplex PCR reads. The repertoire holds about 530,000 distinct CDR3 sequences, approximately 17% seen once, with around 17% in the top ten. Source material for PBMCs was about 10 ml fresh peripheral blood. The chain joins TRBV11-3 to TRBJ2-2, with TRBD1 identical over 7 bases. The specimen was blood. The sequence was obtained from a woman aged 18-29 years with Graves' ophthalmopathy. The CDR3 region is CASSRTGQNTGELFF. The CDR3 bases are TGTGCCAGCAGCCGGACAGGCCAGAACACCGGGGAGCTGTTTTTT.